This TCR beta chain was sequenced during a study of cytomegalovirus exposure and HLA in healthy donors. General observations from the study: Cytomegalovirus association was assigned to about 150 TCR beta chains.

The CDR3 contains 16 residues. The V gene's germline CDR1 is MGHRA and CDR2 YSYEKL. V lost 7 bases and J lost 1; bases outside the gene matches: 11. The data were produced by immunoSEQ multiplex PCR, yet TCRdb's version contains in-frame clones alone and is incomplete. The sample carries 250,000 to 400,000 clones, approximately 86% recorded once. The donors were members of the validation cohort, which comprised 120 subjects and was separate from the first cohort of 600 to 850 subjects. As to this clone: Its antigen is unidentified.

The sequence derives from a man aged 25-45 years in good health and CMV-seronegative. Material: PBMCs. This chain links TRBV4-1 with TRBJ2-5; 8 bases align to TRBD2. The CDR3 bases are TGCGCCAGCACCCAGAGGGCGGGGGGTCTCCAAGAGACCCAGTACTTC. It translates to CASTQRAGGLQETQYF.